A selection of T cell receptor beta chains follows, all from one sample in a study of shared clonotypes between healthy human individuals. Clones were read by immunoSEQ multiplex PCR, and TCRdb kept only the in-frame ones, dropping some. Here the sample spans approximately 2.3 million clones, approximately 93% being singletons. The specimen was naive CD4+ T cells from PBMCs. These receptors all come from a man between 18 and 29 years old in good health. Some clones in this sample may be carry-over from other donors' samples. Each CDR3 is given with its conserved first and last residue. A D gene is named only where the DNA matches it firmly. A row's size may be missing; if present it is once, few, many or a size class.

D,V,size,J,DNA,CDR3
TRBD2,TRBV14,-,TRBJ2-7,TGTGCCAGCAGCCAAGTTGGGGGAGGGCCTGAGTACGAGCAGTACTTC,CASSQVGGGPEYEQYF
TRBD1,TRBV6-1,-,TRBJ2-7,TGTGCCAGCAGCCTCCGGGACAGCAACTACGAGCAGTACTTC,CASSLRDSNYEQYF
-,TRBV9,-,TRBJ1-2,TGTGCCAGCGGCCGGTGGGACGGGTCTAAAGGCTACACCTTC,CASGRWDGSKGYTF
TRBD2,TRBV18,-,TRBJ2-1,TGTGCCAGCTCACCATTGGCGGGAGTTGACAATGAGCAGTTCTTC,CASSPLAGVDNEQFF
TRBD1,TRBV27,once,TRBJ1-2,TGTGCCAGCAGTCGACAGGGCTCTAACTATGGCTACACCTTC,CASSRQGSNYGYTF
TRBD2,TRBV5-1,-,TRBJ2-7,TGCGCCAGCAGCTTTGGGACTAGCGGGAGCGCCTACGAGCAGTACTTC,CASSFGTSGSAYEQYF
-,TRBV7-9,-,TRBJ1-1,TGTGCCAGCAGCTTAGGCACTGGCGACACTGAAGCTTTCTTT,CASSLGTGDTEAFF
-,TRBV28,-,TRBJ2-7,TGTGCCAGCAGCATTTCCGTGCCACCCTACGAGCAGTACTTC,CASSISVPPYEQYF
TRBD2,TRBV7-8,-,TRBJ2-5,TGTGCCAGTATAAATGAGCGGGAGGGCCGGGAGACCCAGTACTTC,CASINEREGRETQYF
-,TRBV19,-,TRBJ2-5,TGTGCCAGTAGTATAATCCCCGCGGGGGAGACCCAGTACTTC,CASSIIPAGETQYF
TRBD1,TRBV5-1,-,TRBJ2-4,TGCGCCAGCGAAGACAGGGACAACGCACGGGGAGCCAAAAACATTCAGTACTTC,CASEDRDNARGAKNIQYF
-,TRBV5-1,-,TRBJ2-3,TGCGCCAGCAGCTTTAGCACAGGGAGCACAGATACGCAGTATTTT,CASSFSTGSTDTQYF
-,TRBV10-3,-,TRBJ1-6,TGTGCCATCAGTGAGTTAGCGAAGAATTCACCCCTCCACTTT,CAISELAKNSPLHF
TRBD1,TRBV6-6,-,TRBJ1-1,TGTGCCAGCAGTTACTCCTACAGGGGTTCAACTGAAGCTTTCTTT,CASSYSYRGSTEAFF
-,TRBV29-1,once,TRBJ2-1,TGCAGCGTTGCTGATTACTCCTACAATGAGCAGTTCTTC,CSVADYSYNEQFF
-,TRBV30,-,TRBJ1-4,TGTGCCGCCCCCGGCAGTGAAAAACTGTTTTTT,CAAPGSEKLFF
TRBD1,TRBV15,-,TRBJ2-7,TGTGCCACCAGCGCCGAGCCCCCGGGACAGGGATCCTACGAGCAGTACTTC,CATSAEPPGQGSYEQYF
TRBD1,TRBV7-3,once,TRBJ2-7,TGTGCCAGCAGCTTAAGGGTAGGGACAGGGAAGTACTTC,CASSLRVGTGKYF
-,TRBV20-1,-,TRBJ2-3,TGCAGTCCCCCCAAAGGGGATACGCAGTATTTT,CSPPKGDTQYF
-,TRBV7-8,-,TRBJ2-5,TGTGCCAGCAGCTTAATTAAGGAGGCACAAGAGACCCAGTACTTC,CASSLIKEAQETQYF
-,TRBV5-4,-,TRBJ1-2,TGTGCCAGCAGCCTGGTACTTGACAGCGTTGGCTACACCTTC,CASSLVLDSVGYTF
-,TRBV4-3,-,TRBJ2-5,TGCGCCAGCAGCCAATTCGGGGGTGGGGAGACCCAGTACTTC,CASSQFGGGETQYF
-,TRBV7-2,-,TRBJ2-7,TGTGCCAGCAGCTTAGGTGGGGGGATCTCGGCCGAGCAGTACTTC,CASSLGGGISAEQYF
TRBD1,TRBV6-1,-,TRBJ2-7,TGTACCAGCAGTGATGTATACAGGGGCTACGAGCAGTACTTC,CTSSDVYRGYEQYF
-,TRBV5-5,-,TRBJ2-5,TGTGCCAGCAGCTTGGGAAGGGTAGAGACCCAGTACTTC,CASSLGRVETQYF
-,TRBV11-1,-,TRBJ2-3,TGTGCCAGCCGGCTTCGGGGAGCGTCTAGCACAGATACGCAGTATTTT,CASRLRGASSTDTQYF
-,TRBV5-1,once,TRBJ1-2,TGCGCCAGCAGCTTGGGTCAGAGAAACTATGGCTACACCTTC,CASSLGQRNYGYTF
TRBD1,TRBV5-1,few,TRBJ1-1,TGCGCCAGCAGCTCTCAGGGGGCGGACACTGAAGCTTTCTTT,CASSSQGADTEAFF
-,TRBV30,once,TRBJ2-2,TGTGCCTCCACACGACTAAAGCGCCCCACGAACACCGGGGAGCTGTTTTTT,CASTRLKRPTNTGELFF
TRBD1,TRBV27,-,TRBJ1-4,TGTGCCAGCAGTGCCCTGGGGACAGCCAATGAAAAACTGTTTTTT,CASSALGTANEKLFF
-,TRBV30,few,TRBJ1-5,TGTGCCTGGAATCACTTAGGTCAGCCCCAGCATTTT,CAWNHLGQPQHF
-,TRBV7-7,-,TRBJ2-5,TGTGCCAGCAGCTTAGAGCTGGGTCTGGGGGAGACCCAGTACTTC,CASSLELGLGETQYF
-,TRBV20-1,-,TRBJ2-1,TGCAGGGCCGGGTGGAATGAGCAGTTCTTC,CRAGWNEQFF
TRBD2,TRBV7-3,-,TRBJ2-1,TGTGCCAGCAGCACAAGCGGGAGCTCCTACAATGAGCAGTTCTTC,CASSTSGSSYNEQFF
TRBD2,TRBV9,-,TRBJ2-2,TGTGCCAGCAGCGTAGTTAGCGGGGGGAACACCGGGGAGCTGTTTTTT,CASSVVSGGNTGELFF
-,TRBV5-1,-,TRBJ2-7,TGCGCCAGCAGCCGGGACTCGCACTACGAGCAGTACTTC,CASSRDSHYEQYF
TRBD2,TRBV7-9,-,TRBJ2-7,TGTGCCAGCAGCTTAGCGTGGCGGGAGTCCTACGAGCAGTACTTC,CASSLAWRESYEQYF
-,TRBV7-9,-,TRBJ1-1,TGTGCCAGCAGCTTACGGGGCGCTGAAGCTTTCTTT,CASSLRGAEAFF
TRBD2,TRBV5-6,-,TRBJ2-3,TGTGCCAGCAGCCCTACTAGCGGTGGGACAGATACGCAGTATTTT,CASSPTSGGTDTQYF
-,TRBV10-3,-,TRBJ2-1,TGTGCCATCAGTCACCCCCCCGGTAGGGGGAGTCACAATGAGCAGTTCTTC,CAISHPPGRGSHNEQFF
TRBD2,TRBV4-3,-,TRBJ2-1,TGCGCCAGCAGCCAAGATTGGCTAGCGGGAAGTATCCGAGATGAGCAGTTCTTC,CASSQDWLAGSIRDEQFF